This T cell receptor beta chain was profiled in a study of blood T cell repertoires in COVID-19. At the level of the study: From the United States, Italy and Spain came samples of acute and convalescent COVID-19. PBMCs, B-cell-depleted T cells, or T cells provided the cDNA or gDNA that made up the material.

Original analysis: Estimated nucleated cell counts came from reference gene primer amplification. Using immunoSEQ multiplex PCR, the repertoire was profiled, and TCRdb retains in-frame clones only, with some absent. V and J calls and clone size follow that table, whereas D and trimming were derived from the DNA. The sample contains some 40,000 clones, more than 90% of which appear only once. While infection was still active, Seattle patients were enrolled and then followed longitudinally. The germline CDR1 and CDR2 sequences are LGHDT and YNNKEL (reference sequence). This CDR3 has 18 residues. The J segment lost 0 bases and the V segment lost 4 bases, leaving 10 bases of the junction unmatched.

This receptor was taken from a man aged 45-65 years with COVID-19, enrolled during active disease. The V gene is TRBV3-1 (or the pseudogene TRBV3-2), the J gene TRBJ1-4, with 8 positions matching TRBD1. The specimen was peripheral blood. Here the CDR3 reads CASSRLIDRGSTNEKLFF. Here the CDR3 DNA reads TGTGCCAGCAGCCGCCTAATAGACAGGGGATCAACTAATGAAAAACTGTTTTTT.